The 26 T cell receptor beta chains reported below all come from one sample, sequenced in a study of blood T cell repertoires in COVID-19 (dated by TCRdb to the early 2020s). Libraries came from the immunoSEQ multiplex PCR assay. Drawn from immuneACCESS, this table holds only the in-frame rearrangements with V and J called that TCRdb kept. Clones are partly lost; checked studies trace under half to an unresolved V gene and leave the rest unexplained. A total of approximately 100,000 clones appear in this sample, just over 90% of them only once. 0.97% of the sample is taken by the ten largest. The sequenced sample consisted of peripheral blood. Source of these receptors: a man aged 55 to 70 with acute or convalescent COVID-19.

V is TRBV5-1 and J is TRBJ2-1; 7 bases match TRBD2. The CDR3 has 16 amino acids. CDR1 is SGHRS, CDR2 YFSETQ, per germline. V was pared by 0 bases and J by 0 bases, with 3 bases of the junction left unmatched. CDR3 sequence: CASSLDAGVSYNEQFF. CDR3 sequence (DNA): TGCGCCAGCAGCTTGGATGCGGGAGTCTCCTACAATGAGCAGTTCTTC.

The chain joins TRBV6-1 to TRBJ1-1; TRBD1 matches 7 bases. Germline CDR1 and CDR2: MNHNS and SASEGT. J gave up 0 bases and V 2 bases, and 3 bases lay outside the gene matches. The CDR3 covers 15 residues. This CDR3 reads CASSEQDRMNTEAFF. The CDR3 bases are TGTGCCAGCAGTGAACAGGACAGGATGAACACTGAAGCTTTCTTT.

This clone was seen once. The chain carries TRBV3-1 (or the pseudogene TRBV3-2) and TRBJ2-2; 7 bases line up with TRBD1. From germline, CDR1 is LGHDT and CDR2 YNNKEL (reference sequence). The J segment lost 3 bases and the V segment lost 0 bases, leaving 10 bases of the junction unmatched. The CDR3 covers 18 residues. This CDR3 reads CASSQERGDRVYTGELFF. In DNA, the CDR3 is TGTGCCAGCAGCCAAGAACGGGGCGACAGGGTATACACCGGGGAGCTGTTTTTT.

V usage is TRBV7-9 and J usage is TRBJ2-1; 7 nucleotides line up with TRBD1. The CDR3 loop spans 18 amino acids. CDR1 is SEHNR and CDR2 is FQNEAQ in the germline V gene (reference sequence). After removal of 3 bases from V and 7 bases from J, the junction contained 18 bases not matched to a gene. The CDR3 sequence: CASSLRRDSPAVGNEQFF. For the CDR3, the DNA is TGTGCCAGCAGCTTGCGCCGGGACAGCCCCGCAGTGGGGAATGAGCAGTTCTTC.

The chain combines TRBV2 with TRBJ1-6; the D gene is possibly TRBD1 (5 bases). CDR1 is SNHLY, CDR2 FYNNEI, per germline. V lost 0 bases to trimming and J lost 10 bases, with 13 bases between them. This CDR3 comprises 15 residues. DNA for the CDR3: TGTGCCAGCAGTGAAGCATCGGGGGAGAGGTCACCCCTCCACTTT. Protein sequence: CASSEASGERSPLHF.

This chain links TRBV15 with TRBJ1-2, with unresolved D. CDR3 length: 14 residues. Trimming left V 0 bases short and J 7 bases short, with 12 bases between. Looked up from germline, CDR1 is LNHNV and CDR2 is YYDKDF (reference sequence). CDR3 coding DNA: TGTGCCACCAGCAGAGAATTTCGGGGTTTTGGCTACACCTTC. Amino acid sequence: CATSREFRGFGYTF.

The table lists this clone with a count of one. This chain joins TRBV27 and TRBJ2-1; maybe TRBD1 (5 bases). The CDR3 contains 16 residues. The V and J ends lost 2 bases and 8 bases respectively, with 19 bases between them. Looked up from germline, CDR1 is MNHEY and CDR2 is SMNVEV (reference sequence). The DNA for the CDR3 is TGTGCCAGCAGTTTAGGGTGGAAGCTCCAAGGGGATGAGCAGTTCTTC. Amino acid sequence: CASSLGWKLQGDEQFF.

The chain is built from TRBV15 and TRBJ2-7, with 8 bases that match TRBD2. Germline V lookup: CDR1 LNHNV, CDR2 YYDKDF (reference sequence). After removal of 0 bases from V and 0 bases from J, the junction contained 7 bases not matched to a gene. There are 17 residues in the CDR3. Here the CDR3 reads CATSRDRNGRDSYEQYV. CDR3 DNA sequence: TGTGCCACCAGCAGAGATAGGAACGGGAGGGACTCCTACGAGCAGTACGTC.

The V gene is TRBV27, the J gene TRBJ2-1; D ambiguous. V was pared by 6 bases and J by 3 bases, with 9 bases between. This CDR3 spans 13 amino acids. CDR1 and CDR2 from the germline V gene are MNHEY and SMNVEV (reference sequence). The CDR3 DNA sequence: TGTGCCAGCAGAATCGGGTTCTACAATGAGCAGTTCTTC. Encoded protein: CASRIGFYNEQFF.

The chain joins TRBV19 to TRBJ2-1, with D possibly TRBD2 on 7 matching bases. Trimming stripped 7 bases from V and 6 bases from J, with 19 bases between. CDR3 length: 15 residues. Germline loops: CDR1 LNHDA, CDR2 SQIVND (reference sequence). The CDR3 loop is CASKGGRAQGNEQFF. As DNA, the CDR3 is TGTGCCAGTAAGGGGGGGCGGGCCCAGGGCAATGAGCAGTTCTTC.

This clone showed up just a few times. This chain uses TRBV3-1 (or the pseudogene TRBV3-2) with TRBJ1-3; TRBD1 might be the D (6 bases). The CDR3 sequence is 16 residues long. Germline V gene data show CDR1 as LGHDT and CDR2 as YNNKEL (reference sequence). Trimming removed 4 bases at V and 0 bases at J, with 13 bases between. CDR3 in amino acids: CASSLTGDNSGNTIYF. CDR3 DNA sequence: TGTGCCAGCAGCCTGACAGGAGATAACTCTGGAAACACCATATATTTT.

This rearrangement joins TRBV6-5 to TRBJ2-7; possible D gene TRBD1, 6 bases. Germline CDR1 and CDR2: MNHEY and SVGAGI. V lost 6 bases, J lost 7 bases, and 22 bases lay in between. This CDR3 is 15 amino acids long. CDR3 DNA: TGTGCCAGCAGATACACAGGGAAGGGAGAGGGGGAGCAGTACGTC. Translating gives CASRYTGKGEGEQYV.

This clone was seen a single time. The V call is TRBV27, the J call TRBJ1-2, with 7 bases lining up with TRBD1. V dropped 2 bases and J dropped 2; count of bases not matched to a gene: 14. Germline CDR1 MNHEY, CDR2 SMNVEV (reference sequence). This CDR3 is built from 18 residues. The CDR3 is CASSLRSVRDSANYGYTF. As DNA, the CDR3 is TGTGCCAGCAGTTTAAGGTCTGTAAGGGACAGTGCAAACTATGGCTACACCTTC.

This clone was observed a single time. This chain joins TRBV30 and TRBJ2-7; TRBD2 matches at 9 bases. This CDR3 is 14 amino acids long. V gave up 4 bases and J gave up 3 bases; unmatched junction bases: 7. The germline V gene has CDR1 GTSNPN and CDR2 SVGIG (reference sequence). CDR3 in amino acids: CAWTLTSGGYEQYF. The CDR3 DNA sequence: TGTGCCTGGACTCTGACTAGCGGAGGCTACGAGCAGTACTTC.

The chain is built from TRBV18 and TRBJ1-5; D possibly corresponds to TRBD1 (6 bases). CDR3 length: 13 residues. Per the germline V gene, CDR1 is KGHSH and CDR2 is LQKENI. Trimming took off 4 bases at V and 5 bases at J, with 9 bases between the two ends. Written as DNA, the CDR3 is TGTGCCAGCTCACGGGACAAACATCAGCCCCAGCATTTT. Translating it yields CASSRDKHQPQHF.

The rearrangement uses TRBV7-3 and TRBJ2-3, with no clear D. Germline V CDR1 and CDR2: SGHTA, FQGTGA. The CDR3 length is 15 residues. V dropped 0 bases and J dropped 2 bases, with 9 bases sitting between them. DNA for the CDR3: TGTGCCAGCAGCTTAACAGCCGGGTACACAGATACGCAGTATTTT. Translation: CASSLTAGYTDTQYF.

V and J are TRBV11-2 and TRBJ2-1; the match to TRBD2 covers 7 bases. The CDR3 extends over 14 amino acids. V lost 6 bases to trimming and J lost 5 bases; unmatched junction nucleotides: 7. CDR1 SGHAT and CDR2 FQNNGV come from the germline V gene. Here the CDR3 DNA reads TGTGCCAGCAGGCCCACGGGGGGAAACAATGAGCAGTTCTTC. It is translated as CASRPTGGNNEQFF.

This clone was counted a single time. CDR3 bases: TGTGCCAGCAGTGGGGTTGGTAAAGGGACACCACAAGAGACCCAGTACTTC. Protein sequence: CASSGVGKGTPQETQYF. The chain carries TRBV28 and TRBJ2-5, with a possible D match to TRBD1 (6 bases). The germline V gene has CDR1 MDHEN and CDR2 SYDVKM. The V and J ends lost 5 bases and 2 bases respectively, with 21 bases between them. This CDR3 has 17 residues.

V gene TRBV5-1 combines with J gene TRBJ2-5, with 7 bases identical to TRBD1. Per germline, CDR1 SGHRS and CDR2 YFSETQ. The CDR3 has 13 residues. The junction had 0 bases not matched to a gene; V was cut back by 1 base and J by 3 bases. The CDR3 nucleotides read TGCGCCAGCAGCTTGACAGGGGAAGAGACCCAGTACTTC. It translates to CASSLTGEETQYF.

V usage is TRBV11-2 and J usage is TRBJ1-2; D is perhaps TRBD1 (6 bases). V lost 1 base and J lost 3, with 12 bases in between. The CDR3 length is 15 residues. The V gene's germline CDR1 is SGHAT and CDR2 FQNNGV. The CDR3 sequence is CASSLAFRGHYGYTF. CDR3 nucleotides: TGTGCCAGCAGCTTAGCGTTCAGGGGCCACTATGGCTACACCTTC.

The V and J genes are TRBV29-1 and TRBJ2-5; D is unclear. Germline V gene lookup returns CDR1 SQVTM and CDR2 ANQGSEA. Trimming stripped 6 bases from V and 2 bases from J, with 13 bases between. This CDR3 spans 13 amino acids. The DNA of the CDR3 is TGCAGCGTGGCCCCCGTCAAACAAGAGACCCAGTACTTC. Amino acids: CSVAPVKQETQYF.

The V and J genes are TRBV28 and TRBJ2-7, with D possibly being TRBD2 (6 bases). The germline CDR1 and CDR2 sequences are MDHEN and SYDVKM. The CDR3 sequence is 13 residues long. Trimming cost V 10 bases and J 4 bases, with 17 bases left between them. CDR3 residues: CATTGVAFYEQYF. The CDR3 bases are TGTGCCACCACGGGGGTGGCCTTTTACGAGCAGTACTTC.

The rearrangement uses TRBV19 and TRBJ1-4, with D possibly matching TRBD1 (5 bases). CDR3 length: 19 amino acids. From germline, CDR1 is LNHDA and CDR2 SQIVND (reference sequence). The germline V and J ends were trimmed by 7 bases and 0 bases, with 24 bases remaining between them. This chain's CDR3 is CASNKRSFGATATNEKLFF. CDR3 coding DNA: TGTGCCAGTAATAAGCGTAGTTTTGGGGCGACTGCAACTAATGAAAAACTGTTTTTT. The entire variable domain, with the rest obtained from reference TRBV19 and TRBJ1-4, is as follows: DGGITQSPKYLFRKEGQNVTLSCEQNLNHDAMYWYRQDPGQGLRLIYYSQIVNDFQKGDIAEGYSVSREKKESFPLTVTSAQKNPTAFYLCASNKRSFGATATNEKLFFGSGTQLSVL.

The chain recombines TRBV28 with TRBJ1-2, with TRBD1 matching over 8 bases. The CDR3 consists of 12 residues. CDR1 MDHEN and CDR2 SYDVKM come from the germline V gene. V trimming: 6 bases; J trimming: 7 bases; junction bases outside the gene matches: 4. The CDR3 sequence is CASRLTGGGYTF. The CDR3 DNA is TGTGCCAGCAGATTAACAGGGGGTGGCTACACCTTC.

The CDR3 DNA follows: TGCGCCAGCAGTGAGTCGTTAGCGGGATACACAGATACGCAGTATTTT. This translates into CASSESLAGYTDTQYF. This chain joins TRBV10-1 and TRBJ2-3; TRBD2 agrees at 8 bases. The CDR3 has 16 residues. V shed 0 bases, J shed 2 bases, and the junction held 4 bases outside the gene matches. Germline lookup yields CDR1 WNHNN and CDR2 SYGVQD (reference sequence).

The chain couples TRBV21-1 to TRBJ1-5. TRBV21-1 is flagged as a pseudogene. This CDR3 has 15 amino acids. Here the CDR3 reads CASSKRKLSNQPQHF. CDR3 DNA sequence: TGTGCCAGCAGCAAGCGGAAACTAAGCAATCAGCCCCAGCATTTT.